These 22 T cell receptor beta chains came from one sample sequenced in a study of blood T cell repertoires in COVID-19. This table comes from immunoSEQ multiplex PCR, and its TCRdb copy is limited to in-frame clones, with some not included. Among 120,000 to 150,000 clones, roughly 90% were seen once, and the ten largest hold just under 0.95%. Specimen: peripheral blood. The source is a woman between 50 and 59 years old with acute or convalescent COVID-19.

The V and J genes are TRBV24-1 and TRBJ2-7; 9 bases align to TRBD1. CDR1 is KGHDR and CDR2 is SFDVKD in the germline V gene. The CDR3 extends over 15 amino acids. Germline trimming cut 7 bases from V and 6 bases from J; bases unmatched to any gene: 12. The CDR3 coding sequence is TGTGCCACCAGCCCCGGACAGGGGCAGGTCGGCGAGCAGTACTTC. Translating it yields CATSPGQGQVGEQYF.

As concerns this clone: This sample also contains other DNA sequences that code for the same CDR3. The rearrangement links TRBV6-5 to TRBJ1-1; D perhaps matches TRBD1 (5 bases). The CDR3 is made up of 12 amino acids. V was cut by 6 bases and J by 4 bases, with 9 bases left in between. Per the germline V gene, CDR1 is MNHEY and CDR2 is SVGAGI. The CDR3 DNA follows: TGTGCCAGCAGCCGCCAGGGCACTGAAGCTTTCTTT. As protein: CASSRQGTEAFF.

This clone was seen once. The V and J genes are TRBV2 and TRBJ2-6; TRBD1 might be the D (6 bases). V dropped 4 bases and J dropped 0 bases, with 7 bases sitting between them. The CDR3 is 15 amino acids. Germline loops: CDR1 SNHLY, CDR2 FYNNEI. Here the CDR3 reads CASSAGHSGANVLTF. In DNA, the CDR3 is TGTGCCAGCAGTGCGGGACACTCTGGGGCCAACGTCCTGACTTTC.

The genes are TRBV4-1 and TRBJ1-5; D remains unclear. Germline CDR1 reads MGHRA; CDR2 reads YSYEKL. The CDR3 totals 13 residues. The V and J ends lost 0 bases and 5 bases respectively, with 5 bases between them. As DNA, the CDR3 is TGCGCCAGCAGCCAAGATCGGGATCAGCCCCAGCATTTT. This sequence encodes CASSQDRDQPQHF.

The J gene is TRBJ1-4, the V gene TRBV7-9; D possibly corresponds to TRBD1 (5 bases). This CDR3 is 15 amino acids long. The germline V gene has CDR1 SEHNR and CDR2 FQNEAQ (reference sequence). Trimming pared 4 bases from V and 3 bases from J, leaving 12 bases between. The CDR3 DNA sequence: TGTGCCAGCAGCTACCAGGGAGGGGCTAATGAAAAACTGTTTTTT. As protein: CASSYQGGANEKLFF.

V is TRBV27 and J is TRBJ1-2, with D maybe TRBD1 (5 bases). Germline V CDR1 and CDR2: MNHEY, SMNVEV (reference sequence). The CDR3 covers 13 residues. The V and J ends lost 6 bases and 2 bases respectively, with 10 bases between them. The CDR3 loop is CASSLTVNYGYTF. The CDR3 bases are TGTGCCAGCAGCCTGACAGTAAACTATGGCTACACCTTC.

The chain uses TRBV9 and TRBJ1-4; 8 bases are shared with TRBD1. CDR1 is SGDLS and CDR2 is YYNGEE in the germline V gene. The CDR3 has 16 residues. V lost 0 bases and J lost 5; bases outside the gene matches: 6. In DNA form, the CDR3 reads TGTGCCAGCAGCGTAGGGCAGGGGGCGATCAATGAAAAACTGTTTTTT. It specifies CASSVGQGAINEKLFF. Full variable domain (rest looked up from reference TRBV9 and TRBJ1-4): DSGVTQTPKHLITATGQRVTLRCSPRSGDLSVYWYQQSLDQGLQFLIQYYNGEERAKGNILERFSAQQFPDLHSELNLSSLELGDSALYFCASSVGQGAINEKLFFGSGTQLSVL.

This rearrangement joins TRBV1 to TRBJ2-7; the table calls TRBD1, which could not be checked here. TRBV1 is assigned pseudogene status. The length of the CDR3 is 15 residues. As DNA, the CDR3 is TGCACCAGCAGCCGGGGACAGGGTAGCTCCTACGAGCAGTACTTC. It yields the protein CTSSRGQGSSYEQYF.

Here the CDR3 DNA reads TGCGCCAGCAGCTTGGTCCAGGGTGAGGCTGAAGCTTTCTTT. Translated, it gives CASSLVQGEAEAFF. The rearrangement joins TRBV5-1 to TRBJ1-1; perhaps TRBD1 as D (5 bases). The CDR3 is 14 residues long. The V end lost 0 bases, the J end lost 6 bases, and 12 bases lay between the germline ends. Germline V lookup: CDR1 SGHRS, CDR2 YFSETQ.

The chain employs TRBV10-1 and TRBJ2-2; D perhaps matches TRBD1 (6 bases). CDR3 length: 15 amino acids. V lost 4 bases, J lost 4 bases, and 13 bases lay in between. Germline V CDR1 and CDR2: WNHNN, SYGVQD (reference sequence). The CDR3 sequence is CASSVFGQTTGELFF. DNA of the CDR3: TGCGCCAGCAGTGTATTTGGACAGACCACCGGGGAGCTGTTTTTT.

The CDR3 sequence: CASSPGTGPNYGYTF. Here the CDR3 DNA reads TGTGCCAGCAGCCCTGGGACAGGGCCTAACTATGGCTACACCTTC. V is TRBV3-1 (or the pseudogene TRBV3-2) and J is TRBJ1-2, with 9 positions matching TRBD1. Trimming took 4 bases from V and 0 from J; bases not matched to a gene: 3. This CDR3 region has 15 residues. CDR1 LGHDT and CDR2 YNNKEL come from the germline V gene (reference sequence).

The chain employs TRBV20-1 and TRBJ2-1; D not certain. Trimming shortened V by 0 bases and J by 12 bases, and 9 bases separated the two germline ends. The CDR3 has 11 residues. Germline values: CDR1 DFQATT, CDR2 SNEGSKA (reference sequence). Here the CDR3 reads CSARDSIGQFF. The CDR3 DNA sequence: TGCAGTGCTAGAGACTCTATCGGGCAGTTCTTC.

This chain uses TRBV2 with TRBJ2-7; 7 bases are a match to TRBD1. The length of the CDR3 is 13 residues. Per germline, CDR1 SNHLY and CDR2 FYNNEI. Germline trimming cut 6 bases from V and 7 bases from J; bases unmatched to any gene: 9. CDR3 in amino acids: CASRTTGLREQYF. The CDR3 DNA sequence: TGTGCCAGCAGAACGACAGGGTTGCGGGAGCAGTACTTC.

This sequence joins TRBV10-2 and TRBJ2-7; TRBD2 is a possible D gene (5 bases). The length of the CDR3 is 13 residues. The V gene lost 5 bases and the J gene lost 2 bases, with 10 bases spanning the gap. CDR1 is WSHSY, CDR2 SAAADI, per germline. The CDR3 nucleotides read TGCGCCAGCAGTCGGACTCTAACCTACGAGCAGTACTTC. It translates to CASSRTLTYEQYF.

The CDR3 loop is CATSDVTGRAYNEQFF. For the CDR3, the DNA is TGTGCCACCAGTGATGTGACCGGGAGAGCCTACAATGAGCAGTTCTTC. This sequence joins TRBV24-1 and TRBJ2-1, with D possibly TRBD2 on 6 matching bases. CDR1 and CDR2 from the germline V gene are KGHDR and SFDVKD. V lost 3 bases to trimming and J lost 2 bases, with 13 bases between them. CDR3 length: 16 residues.

This rearrangement joins TRBV19 to TRBJ2-1; D perhaps matches TRBD1 (7 bases). Germline lookup yields CDR1 LNHDA and CDR2 SQIVND (reference sequence). The CDR3 runs 14 residues. The V gene lost 6 bases and the J gene lost 3 bases, with 12 bases spanning the gap. CDR3 DNA: TGTGCCAGTAGGCGACAGGGAGGCTACAATGAGCAGTTCTTC. The encoded protein is CASRRQGGYNEQFF. Based on the CDR3 plus reference TRBV19 and TRBJ2-1, the full variable domain is DGGITQSPKYLFRKEGQNVTLSCEQNLNHDAMYWYRQDPGQGLRLIYYSQIVNDFQKGDIAEGYSVSREKKESFPLTVTSAQKNPTAFYLCASRRQGGYNEQFFGPGTRLTVL.

The chain has TRBV19 and TRBJ1-2; perhaps TRBD1 as D (5 bases). V lost 6 bases, J lost 2 bases, and 19 bases lay in between. The CDR3 extends over 16 amino acids. Germline V gene lookup returns CDR1 LNHDA and CDR2 SQIVND (reference sequence). CDR3 in amino acids: CASSAIAWDSNYGYTF. CDR3 DNA: TGTGCCAGTAGCGCGATAGCCTGGGACTCCAACTATGGCTACACCTTC.

The V and J genes are TRBV4-1 and TRBJ2-7, with a weak D call TRBD1 (5 bases). The V end lost 3 bases, the J end lost 6 bases, and 9 bases lay between the germline ends. CDR3 length: 12 amino acids. Germline V lookup: CDR1 MGHRA, CDR2 YSYEKL. CDR3: CASSHQGSEQYF. The DNA of the CDR3 is TGCGCCAGCAGCCACCAGGGATCCGAGCAGTACTTC.

The DNA of the CDR3 is TGCGCCAGCAGCCCATTTCCGGGACAGGGAAACACCGGGGAGCTGTTTTTT. Its protein product is CASSPFPGQGNTGELFF. This chain links TRBV5-1 with TRBJ2-2, with 9 bases identical to TRBD1. With V trimmed by 4 bases and J by 2 bases, 9 bases remained unmatched. This CDR3 contains 17 residues. Germline CDR1 is SGHRS and CDR2 is YFSETQ. The full variable domain, in which reference TRBV5-1 and TRBJ2-2 provide the parts outside the CDR3, is KAGVTQTPRYLIKTRGQQVTLSCSPISGHRSVSWYQQTPGQGLQFLFEYFSETQRNKGNFPGRFSGRQFSNSRSEMNVSTLELGDSALYLCASSPFPGQGNTGELFFGEGSRLTVL.

This chain links TRBV30 with TRBJ1-2; no clear D. Trimming left V 0 bases short and J 6 bases short, with 11 bases between. Germline-derived CDR1 and CDR2 are GTSNPN and SVGIG (reference sequence). The CDR3 totals 13 residues. Written as DNA, the CDR3 is TGTGCCTGGAGTGTTCGGGGATTTAATGGCTACACCTTC. It specifies CAWSVRGFNGYTF.

The gene calls are TRBV18 and TRBJ1-2; 10 nucleotides agree with TRBD1. Germline V gene sequence: CDR1 KGHSH, CDR2 LQKENI. V dropped 3 bases and J dropped 7; count of bases not matched to a gene: 14. The CDR3 is 17 amino acids. CDR3 loop: CASSPYRDRGPVGGYTF. CDR3 nucleotides: TGTGCCAGCTCACCGTACCGGGACAGGGGACCGGTGGGTGGCTACACCTTC.

The chain carries TRBV6-1 and TRBJ2-1, with 16 bases matching TRBD2. V dropped 0 bases and J dropped 3; count of bases not matched to a gene: 11. CDR3 length: 21 amino acids. Germline V CDR1 and CDR2: MNHNS, SASEGT. The CDR3 sequence: CASSEAGLAGGTLSIYNEQFF. The CDR3 DNA is TGTGCCAGCAGTGAAGCGGGACTAGCGGGGGGGACCCTCTCCATCTACAATGAGCAGTTCTTC.